This entry concerns a single T cell receptor (beta chain). Its specific antigen is unknown. Base qualities are not at hand, and no much larger clone is one base apart. This entry belongs to a study of PD-1 blockade in classical Hodgkin lymphoma (dated by TCRdb to 2018 to 2020). With respect to the entire study: Nivolumab dosing was 3 mg/kg intravenously every 2 weeks, continuing until either disease progression or unacceptable toxicity. A peripheral blood immune signature of response to PD-1 blockade in classical Hodgkin lymphoma was defined using TCR beta sequencing and CyTOF.

Genomic DNA was isolated using the Qiagen DNeasy kit from unsorted PBMCs as well as from negatively selected CD4+ and CD8+ fractions. TCR beta CDR3 regions were subjected to amplification by immunoSEQ multiplex PCR with primers that anneal to V and J segments. A synthetic immune receptor repertoire was used to minimize amplification bias, and any remaining bias was removed computationally after sequencing. The study's processing was this. Custom Python scripts were used to quantify repertoire diversity as the Shannon entropy index. Unsorted, CD4+ and CD8+ repertoires were analyzed separately, except for combined analyses in which CD4+ and CD8+ sequences were merged in silico. A clone counted as expanded when the clone's frequency after treatment rose at least 2-fold relative to C1D1, and clones undetected at baseline were given a pseudocount of 0.5. Singleton clones were defined as clones with 0 or 1 copy at C1D1, and non-singleton clones were defined as clones with 2 or more copies. By matching protein sequences in sorted samples from the same patient, clones expanded in unsorted samples were annotated as CD4+, CD8+ or unknown. Wilcoxon tests were applied to paired samples to test diversity changes from C1D1 to C4D1. TCRdb mirrors the immuneACCESS table, restricted to in-frame sequences. Some clones are absent from its copies; in checked studies, under half trace to an unresolved V gene, and the reason for the others is unknown. V, J and clone size are taken as reported in that table, and D and trimming were inferred from the DNA itself. In this sample the table shows 20,000 to 30,000 clones, 70% to 90% of which occur a single time. The ten largest account for roughly 21% of the sample.

What the authors observed across the whole study: Lower diversity was observed in patients in whom nivolumab was started less than 1 year after ASCT, and these patients were excluded from later analyses so that confounding by immune reconstitution would be avoided. A significant rise by C4D1 was seen in CD4+ but not CD8+ TCR diversity (p=0.0027 vs p=0.16), with the rise being most apparent in complete responders (p=0.02). Trial patients achieving complete response had baseline diversity similar to newly diagnosed patients, whereas partial responders and progressors had significantly lower diversity. Baseline TCR diversity was reported to be lower in newly diagnosed patients than in healthy donors and to be lower still in relapsed/refractory patients. The study covered only a single clinical trial cohort, and the causes of the repertoire differences, possibly disease activity or prior therapy, were still not defined.

The CDR3 numbers 13 residues from cysteine through phenylalanine. Only the CDR3 part of the read is kept: 39 bases, read in frame from the first base. The germline V gene sets CDR1 to SGHAT and CDR2 to FQNNGV. Trimming at the junction amounts to 1 base on V and 8 bases on J, and the germline ends lie 11 bases apart. The time point label, as the study defines it: cycle 4 day 1 (C4D1), after around six weeks of nivolumab. Every trial patient had relapsed after autologous stem cell transplantation, and cohorts A, B and C differed in prior brentuximab vedotin exposure. The trial cohort included 50 to 70 patients with relapsed/refractory classical Hodgkin lymphoma, and each patient had a best overall response of complete response, partial response or progressive disease. Single-agent nivolumab was administered to trial patients in the multi-cohort phase II CheckMate 205 trial. An independent review committee assessed best overall response by applying the 2007 International Working Group response criteria. Trial PBMCs were collected just before the start of nivolumab (C1D1) and during therapy at cycle 2 day 1 and cycle 4 day 1. After peripheral blood was drawn into 8 mL Vacutainer Cell Preparation Tubes, PBMCs were isolated by centrifugation and then cryopreserved.

This chain joins TRBV11-2 to TRBJ1-2; the D gene identity is not certain. Sequences were derived from peripheral blood mononuclear cells (PBMCs), sampled before the fourth cycle of nivolumab. The clonotype originates from a human donor with classical Hodgkin lymphoma. The nucleotides are TGTGCCAGCAGCTTAGGCCTAACGGCCGGCTACACCTTC. Its protein product is CASSLGLTAGYTF.